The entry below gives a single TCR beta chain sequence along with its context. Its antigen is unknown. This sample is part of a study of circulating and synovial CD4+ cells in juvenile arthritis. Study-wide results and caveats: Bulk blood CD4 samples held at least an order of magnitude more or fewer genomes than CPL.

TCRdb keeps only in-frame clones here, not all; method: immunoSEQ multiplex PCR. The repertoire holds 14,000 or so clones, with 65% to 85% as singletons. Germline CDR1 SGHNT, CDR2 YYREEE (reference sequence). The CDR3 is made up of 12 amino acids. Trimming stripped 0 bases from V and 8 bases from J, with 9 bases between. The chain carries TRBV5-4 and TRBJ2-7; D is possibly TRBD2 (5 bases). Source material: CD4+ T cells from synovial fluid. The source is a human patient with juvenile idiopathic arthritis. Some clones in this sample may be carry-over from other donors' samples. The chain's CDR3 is CASSLAGGQQYF. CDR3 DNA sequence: TGTGCCAGCAGCTTGGCGGGCGGGCAGCAGTACTTC. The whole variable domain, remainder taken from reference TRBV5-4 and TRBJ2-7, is ETGVTQSPTHLIKTRGQQVTLRCSSQSGHNTVSWYQQALGQGPQFIFQYYREEENGRGNFPPRFSGLQFPNYSSELNVNALELDDSALYLCASSLAGGQQYFGPGTRLTVT.